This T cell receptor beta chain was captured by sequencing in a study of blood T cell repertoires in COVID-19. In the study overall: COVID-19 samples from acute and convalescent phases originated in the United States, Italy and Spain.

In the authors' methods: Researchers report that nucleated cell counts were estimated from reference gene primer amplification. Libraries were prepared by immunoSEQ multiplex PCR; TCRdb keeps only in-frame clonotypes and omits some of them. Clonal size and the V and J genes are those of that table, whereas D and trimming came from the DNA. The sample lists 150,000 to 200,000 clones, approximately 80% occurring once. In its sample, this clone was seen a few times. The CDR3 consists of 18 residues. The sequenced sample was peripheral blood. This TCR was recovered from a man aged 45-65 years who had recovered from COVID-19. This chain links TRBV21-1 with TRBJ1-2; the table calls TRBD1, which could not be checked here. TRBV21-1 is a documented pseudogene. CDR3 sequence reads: CASGLKGWTGGSNYGYTF. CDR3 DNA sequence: TGTGCCAGCGGACTAAAAGGCTGGACAGGGGGGTCTAACTATGGCTACACCTTC.